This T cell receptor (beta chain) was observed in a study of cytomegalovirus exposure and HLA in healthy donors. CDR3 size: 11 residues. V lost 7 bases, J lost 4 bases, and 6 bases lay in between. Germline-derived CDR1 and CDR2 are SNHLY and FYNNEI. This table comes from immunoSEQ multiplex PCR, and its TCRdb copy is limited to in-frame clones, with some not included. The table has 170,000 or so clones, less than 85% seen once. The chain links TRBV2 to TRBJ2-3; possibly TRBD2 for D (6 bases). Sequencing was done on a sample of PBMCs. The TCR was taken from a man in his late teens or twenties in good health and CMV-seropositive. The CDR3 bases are TGTGCCAGCACGGGGGCAGATACGCAGTATTTT. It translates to CASTGADTQYF.